This T cell receptor beta chain originates from a study of cytomegalovirus exposure and HLA in healthy donors. It was with 60 Vbeta and 13 Jbeta primers that the PCR ran. As handled by the study authors: Around 80 million unique TCR beta chains, some 10 million of them shared, were counted by a later analysis. The repertoire was sequenced with immunoSEQ multiplex PCR; TCRdb's copy has only in-frame clones and lacks some. V and J calls and clone size are as listed in that table; D and trimming were resolved from the DNA. The table has about 120,000 clones, approximately 79% seen once; the top ten hold around 4%. This clone was found once. Its antigen is unidentified. J was trimmed by 4 bases and V by 0 bases; bases with no gene match: 6. This CDR3 contains 16 residues. Germline assignment: CDR1 SGHRS and CDR2 YFSETQ. General study results and limits: Many donors carried some public TCRs, although rarity characterized most TCR sequences. There were under 200 TCR beta chains listed as cytomegalovirus-associated.

This sequence joins TRBV5-1 and TRBJ2-3; 9 positions match TRBD1. The TCR comes from a man aged 30 to 39 in good health and CMV-seronegative. Sequencing was performed on PBMCs. The CDR3 nucleotides are TGCGCCAGCAGCTTGGCCGGGACAGGGTACCCAGATACGCAGTATTTT. Its translation is CASSLAGTGYPDTQYF.